The present T cell receptor (beta chain) was sequenced within a study of T cell changes during pregnancy in multiple sclerosis. Measured with immunoSEQ multiplex PCR; TCRdb has only the in-frame clones, and not every one. The table has roughly 17,000 clones, under 90% seen once. V was clipped by 6 bases and J by 6 bases, with 21 bases between them. CDR3 length: 16 residues. The germline CDR1 and CDR2 sequences are MDHEN and SYDVKM. The sequence was obtained from a female donor with multiple sclerosis, enrolled in a pregnancy study. The J gene is TRBJ2-1, the V gene TRBV28, with D possibly matching TRBD1 (7 bases). The sample here was CD8+ T cells from peripheral blood mononuclear cells, taken after pregnancy. The CDR3: CASRLDREVGVNEQFF. The CDR3, as DNA: TGTGCCAGCAGACTAGACAGGGAGGTCGGCGTCAATGAGCAGTTCTTC.